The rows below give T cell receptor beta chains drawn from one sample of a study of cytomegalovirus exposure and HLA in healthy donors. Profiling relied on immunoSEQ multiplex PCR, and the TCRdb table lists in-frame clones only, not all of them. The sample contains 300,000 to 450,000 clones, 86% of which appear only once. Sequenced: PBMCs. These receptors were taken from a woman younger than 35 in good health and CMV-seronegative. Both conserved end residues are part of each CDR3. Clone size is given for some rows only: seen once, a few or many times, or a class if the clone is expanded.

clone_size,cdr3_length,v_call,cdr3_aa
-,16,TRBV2,CASRKGTQGERDTQYF
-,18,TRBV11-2,CASSSTTSGLYSSYEQYF
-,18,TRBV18,CASSPRLTGVKTRETQYF
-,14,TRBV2,CAGRRQPLNEKLFF
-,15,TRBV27,CASSPGQGANEKLFF
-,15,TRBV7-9,CAGSPRTNPYNEQFF
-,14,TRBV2,CASISRDRVNSYTF
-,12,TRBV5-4,CASSLADGEQYF
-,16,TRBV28,CASSPPGGQGYYGYTF
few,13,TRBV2,CASSPGGYSPLHF
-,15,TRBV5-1,CASSQGTGLGYGYTF
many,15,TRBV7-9,CASSLGLAGGDTQYF
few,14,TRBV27,CASSFGDSSYEQYF
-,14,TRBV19,CASSMARGNSPLHF
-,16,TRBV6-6,CASTLGGARNNSPLHF
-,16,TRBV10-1,CASSPGTGPANEKLFF
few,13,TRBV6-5,CASSYGRRLEQYF
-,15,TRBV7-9,CASSPARLLNTEAFF
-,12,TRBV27,CASSLLAGELFF
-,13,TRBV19,CASSPGQGLGYTF
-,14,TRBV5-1,CASLEGVSNTEAFF
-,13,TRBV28,CASSRSIFQEQYF
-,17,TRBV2,CAGGGQAVGAPKGEQFF
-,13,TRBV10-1,CASSDGGDGELFF
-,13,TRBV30,CAWDQGNNEKLFF
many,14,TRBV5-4,CASSGSGSYNEQFF
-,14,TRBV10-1,CAGTRGRGSQPQHF
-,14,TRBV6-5,CASRLRGGGNEQFF
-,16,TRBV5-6,CASSISDRGYNQPQHF
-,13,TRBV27,CASRPDRERGYTF
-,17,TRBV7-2,CASSLILRGASYNEQFF
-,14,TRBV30,CAWRRGGEGEKLFF
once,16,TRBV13,CASSHLAGGRYNEQFF
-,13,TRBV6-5,CASSSDTYSPLHF
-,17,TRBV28,CASSWLGARGIQETQYF
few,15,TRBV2,CASSEKWEANQPQHF
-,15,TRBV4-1,CASSSGTGAYNEQFF
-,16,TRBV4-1,CASSQGPQATNEKLFF
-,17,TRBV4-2,CASSQDSPITPSDEQFF
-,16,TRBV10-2,CASSESERGIYNEQFF
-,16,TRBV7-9,CASSITLAGGSYEQYF
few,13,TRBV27,CASSLREGYEQYF
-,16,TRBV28,CASSFSRDRAPYEQYF
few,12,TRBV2,CASSEDISSPYF
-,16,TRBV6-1,CASSGDRGHPNYGYTF
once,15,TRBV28,CASSLSPRQGGGYTF
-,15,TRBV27,CASSLSFGLAYEQYF
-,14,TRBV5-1,CASSSLQGSHGYTF
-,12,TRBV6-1,CASRPTGIEQYF
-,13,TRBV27,CASSLDGHNEQFF
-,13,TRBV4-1,CASSLPLSTEAFF
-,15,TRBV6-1,CASSDQGVIGNEQFF